Sequencing of this T cell receptor beta chain was carried out in a study of blood T cell repertoires in COVID-19. For the study at large: Acute-phase and convalescent COVID-19 samples originated in the United States, Italy and Spain. From T cells, B-cell-depleted T cells, or PBMCs came the material, which was cDNA or gDNA.

CDR1 is MGHRA, CDR2 YSYEKL, per germline. Trimming shortened V by 0 bases and J by 3 bases, and 15 bases separated the two germline ends. The CDR3 extends over 17 amino acids. The authors' processing: Reference gene primer amplification gave estimated nucleated cell counts. Produced via immunoSEQ multiplex PCR; TCRdb's table is partial and in-frame only. V and J calls and clone size follow that table, whereas D and trimming were derived from the DNA. The sample yields approximately 160,000 clones, roughly 80% seen once. The specimen sequenced was peripheral blood. The rearrangement joins TRBV4-1 to TRBJ2-1; weak D call: TRBD2 (6 bases). The TCR originated in a man aged 55 to 70 with acute or convalescent COVID-19. CDR3 residues: CASSQERRGPLYNEQFF. The CDR3 nucleotides are TGCGCCAGCAGCCAAGAGCGGAGGGGTCCCCTCTACAATGAGCAGTTCTTC.